Following are 21 T cell receptor beta chains from one sample sequenced in a study of T cell clusters in autoimmune cytopenias. TRB was amplified from 250 ng of peripheral blood genomic DNA per sample. TRB was amplified by touch-down multiplex PCR, primer pools A and B combined. TCRdb reanalyzed the multiplex PCR reads, giving one entry per CDR3 protein sequence and no DNA. This sample's table reports around 8,000 distinct CDR3 sequences. The source material was peripheral blood. The receptors stem from a human donor with an autoimmune cytopenia or autoimmune hepatitis (not recorded which).

Judged by frequency, this clonotype is medium-sized. The chain is built from TRBV19 and TRBJ2-7; TCRdb's D call of TRBD2 is untestable without DNA. The CDR3 length is 14 residues. Germline assignment: CDR1 LNHDA and CDR2 SQIVND (reference sequence). CDR3 loop: CASRGLAGRSEQYF.

This clonotype registers medium-sized by frequency. This chain joins TRBV7-6 and TRBJ2-7; TCRdb reports TRBD1, a call that lacks DNA to check it against. The germline gives CDR1 SGHVS, CDR2 FNYEAQ. The CDR3 is made up of 16 amino acids. This CDR3 reads CASSARGGTGGYEQYF. Based on the CDR3 plus reference TRBV7-6 and TRBJ2-7, the full variable domain is GAGVSQSPRYKVTKRGQDVALRCDPISGHVSLYWYRQALGQGPEFLTYFNYEAQQDKSGLPNDRFSAERPEGSISTLTIQRTEQRDSAMYRCASSARGGTGGYEQYFGPGTRLTVT.

Frequency places this clonotype as medium-sized. V and J are TRBV27 and TRBJ2-1. The CDR3 contains 12 residues. Per the germline V gene, CDR1 is MNHEY and CDR2 is SMNVEV (reference sequence). The CDR3 spells CASSLSKNEQFF.

Frequency places this clonotype as medium-sized. The V gene is TRBV19, the J gene TRBJ2-7; TCRdb calls TRBD1, which cannot be checked without DNA. This CDR3 spans 15 amino acids. CDR1 and CDR2 from the germline V gene are LNHDA and SQIVND (reference sequence). This CDR3 is CASPERDTGSYEQYF.

By frequency, this clonotype is medium-sized (0.01 to 0.1%). This chain connects TRBV30 to TRBJ2-7; TCRdb lists TRBD2, though no DNA is available to test this call. The CDR3 is made up of 15 amino acids. The germline gives CDR1 GTSNPN, CDR2 SVGIG (reference sequence). The CDR3: CAWSSPGLAGYEQYF.

The chain has TRBV30 and TRBJ1-1; TCRdb's D call of TRBD1 is untestable without DNA. CDR1 and CDR2 from the germline V gene are GTSNPN and SVGIG (reference sequence). This CDR3 comprises 13 residues. The CDR3 spells CARNLQGAAEAFF. Filled out from reference TRBV30 and TRBJ1-1, the complete variable domain reads SQTIHQWPATLVQPVGSPLSLECTVEGTSNPNLYWYRQAAGRGLQLLFYSVGIGQISSEVPQNLSASRPQDRQFILSSKKLLLSDSGFYLCARNLQGAAEAFFGQGTRLTVV.

The genes are TRBV12-3 or TRBV12-4 and TRBJ1-3. This CDR3 has 15 amino acids. CDR3 region: CASSFSLGTGNTIYF.

In terms of frequency, this clonotype is medium-sized. The rearrangement uses TRBV6-5 and TRBJ2-1. CDR3 length equals 13 residues. Germline V gene lookup returns CDR1 MNHEY and CDR2 SVGAGI. The CDR3 protein is CASSYSGNNEQFF.

By frequency, this clonotype is medium-sized. The chain has TRBV6-5 and TRBJ1-2. The CDR3 covers 14 residues. The germline V gene has CDR1 MNHEY and CDR2 SVGAGI. Here the CDR3 reads CASRMDAVSYGYTF.

This clonotype registers medium-sized by frequency. This rearrangement joins TRBV7-6 to TRBJ1-2; the TCRdb D gene call, TRBD1, has no DNA to confirm it. The CDR3 is made up of 14 amino acids. Germline CDR1 reads SGHVS; CDR2 reads FNYEAQ. The CDR3 region is CASSLDDRGYGYTF.

V is TRBV6-5 and J is TRBJ1-1; with no DNA, the TCRdb D assignment of TRBD1 cannot be verified. Germline lookup yields CDR1 MNHEY and CDR2 SVGAGI. This CDR3 is 13 amino acids long. CDR3: CASSTGTGTEAFF.

This clonotype is medium-sized (0.01 to 0.1%) by frequency. The CDR3 reads CASSQGTGQGMTGANVLTF. The gene calls are TRBV4-2 and TRBJ2-6; as DNA is missing, the TRBD1 call by TCRdb cannot be tested. The germline gives CDR1 LGHNA, CDR2 YNFKEQ. This CDR3 is 19 amino acids long.

This clonotype ranks as medium-sized (0.01 to 0.1%) in terms of frequency. The chain employs TRBV30 and TRBJ2-1. Germline CDR1 reads GTSNPN; CDR2 reads SVGIG (reference sequence). The CDR3 length is 12 residues. CDR3 amino acids: CACRVADNEQFF.

This chain connects TRBV6-5 to TRBJ1-2; TCRdb reports TRBD1, a call that lacks DNA to check it against. The germline V gene encodes CDR1 MNHEY and CDR2 SVGAGI. This CDR3 region has 17 residues. The CDR3 region is CASSYSASRGVNYGYTF.

The chain combines TRBV6-4 with TRBJ1-4. The germline V gene encodes CDR1 MRHNA and CDR2 SNTAGT. CDR3 length equals 17 residues. CDR3 in amino acids: CASSLSQGMATNEKLFF.

The genes are TRBV5-1 and TRBJ2-7; without DNA, the TCRdb call of TRBD1 cannot be checked. The CDR3 is made up of 13 amino acids. Germline CDR1 SGHRS, CDR2 YFSETQ. The CDR3 protein is CASSPGQNYEQYF. Full variable domain (rest looked up from reference TRBV5-1 and TRBJ2-7): KAGVTQTPRYLIKTRGQQVTLSCSPISGHRSVSWYQQTPGQGLQFLFEYFSETQRNKGNFPGRFSGRQFSNSRSEMNVSTLELGDSALYLCASSPGQNYEQYFGPGTRLTVT.

This chain connects TRBV18 to TRBJ1-4. Germline V gene data show CDR1 as KGHSH and CDR2 as LQKENI. This CDR3 comprises 14 residues. This CDR3 is CASSPRRENEKLFF.

This clonotype is called medium-sized based on its frequency. The chain uses TRBV19 and TRBJ1-2; the TRBD1 assignment by TCRdb is unverifiable without DNA. There are 14 residues in the CDR3. The germline V gene encodes CDR1 LNHDA and CDR2 SQIVND (reference sequence). CDR3 sequence: CASSLPTGRGGYTF.

The genes are TRBV18 and TRBJ2-5; with no DNA, the TCRdb D assignment of TRBD1 cannot be verified. Germline CDR1 reads KGHSH; CDR2 reads LQKENI. The CDR3 runs to 18 residues. CDR3 amino acids: CASSQQSVQGRLQETQYF.

The chain uses TRBV7-2 and TRBJ1-1. Germline V CDR1 and CDR2: SGHTA, FQGNSA. The CDR3 contains 13 residues. The CDR3: CASSLGTNTEAFF.

The chain links TRBV6-1 to TRBJ1-6. The CDR3 is 15 residues long. Germline V gives CDR1 MNHNS, CDR2 SASEGT. The CDR3 here is CASSRNSDYNSPLHF.